This T cell receptor (beta chain) was found in a study of Ad26.COV2.S vaccination and SARS-CoV-2 variants. The overall study: The study gave Ad26.COV2.S intramuscularly, once or twice 56 days apart.

Treatment meaning: around 19 received Ad26.COV2.S at low or high dose, single or two shots; 5 received placebo; per-sample allocation not given. All samples were drawn on day 63, counting from the first vaccine or placebo injection. Looked up from germline, CDR1 is MDHEN and CDR2 is SYDVKM. This CDR3 contains 15 residues. The J segment lost 3 bases and the V segment lost 7 bases, leaving 7 bases of the junction unmatched. Generated by immunoSEQ multiplex PCR, the TCRdb table keeps only in-frame clones and is missing some. The sample holds under 550,000 clones, more than 75% seen once. Study outcomes and limitations: Overall T cell responses may have been underestimated by the analyses of TCR breadth and depth. Substantial breadth was reported for post-vaccination spike-specific CD8+ and CD4+ T cells.

In its sample, this clone was seen once. Its antigen is unknown. This TCR derives from a person aged 18-60 years who received the Ad26.COV2.S COVID-19 vaccine or a placebo. The starting material was peripheral blood, obtained in a trial of Ad26.COV2.S vaccine versus placebo. V is TRBV28 and J is TRBJ1-3, with 9 bases matching TRBD1. The CDR3 DNA is TGTGCCAGCAATATCCCGGGACAGGGTGGAAACACCATATATTTT. Translating it yields CASNIPGQGGNTIYF.